One and the same sample provided the 8 T cell receptor beta chains below, sequenced in a study of shared clonotypes between healthy human individuals (TCRdb year 2020). The library was produced with the immunoSEQ multiplex PCR assay. This immuneACCESS table, as held by TCRdb, lists in-frame sequences with V and J called but not all clones. Of the missing ones, under half trace to an unresolved V gene in checked studies; the others have no known cause. This sample has around 990,000 clones in its table, and roughly 80% of those were observed once. 0.7% to 0.95% of the sample belongs to the ten largest clones. Sequenced: memory CD4+ T cells from PBMCs. The cell subset or site label, as the study defines it: CD45RA-negative fraction. All receptors come from a man aged 18 to 30 in good health. Some clones in this sample may be carry-over from other donors' samples.

The V call is TRBV28, the J call TRBJ2-7, with a possible D match to TRBD1 (6 bases). Trimming stripped 6 bases from V and 5 bases from J, with 14 bases between. Germline V CDR1 and CDR2: MDHEN, SYDVKM. There are 13 residues in the CDR3. Here the CDR3 reads CASSLDRFDEQYF. DNA of the CDR3: TGTGCCAGCAGCCTCGACAGGTTCGACGAGCAGTACTTC. Using reference TRBV28 and TRBJ2-7 for the parts outside the CDR3, the full variable domain is DVKVTQSSRYLVKRTGEKVFLECVQDMDHENMFWYRQDPGLGLRLIYFSYDVKMKEKGDIPEGYSVSREKKERFSLILESASTNQTSMYLCASSLDRFDEQYFGPGTRLTVT.

The J gene is TRBJ1-4, the V gene TRBV5-8, with no clear D. The CDR3 has 14 amino acids. Per germline, CDR1 SGHTS and CDR2 YDEGEE. Trimming cost V 2 bases and J 1 base, with 6 bases left between them. The CDR3 bases are TGTGCCAGCAGCTTCGAGTTAACTAATGAAAAACTGTTTTTT. The encoded protein is CASSFELTNEKLFF.

The chain employs TRBV30 and TRBJ2-2; D is unresolved. Germline values: CDR1 GTSNPN, CDR2 SVGIG (reference sequence). The CDR3 has 15 amino acids. Between the trimmed V and J ends, which lost 0 bases and 5 bases, there was a span of 13 bases. The CDR3 loop is CAWSVRWGWTGELFF. The CDR3 DNA reads TGTGCCTGGAGTGTACGGTGGGGATGGACCGGGGAGCTGTTTTTT.

This rearrangement joins TRBV7-9 to TRBJ2-2, with TRBD1 matching 9 bases. CDR3 length equals 16 residues. Germline lookup yields CDR1 SEHNR and CDR2 FQNEAQ (reference sequence). The trim removed 7 bases at V and 4 bases at J, leaving 10 bases unmatched. This CDR3 is CASTHRQGGSTGELFF. CDR3 sequence (DNA): TGTGCCAGCACCCATAGACAGGGGGGTAGCACCGGGGAGCTGTTTTTT.

The chain combines TRBV7-8 with TRBJ2-7, with TRBD2 matching 7 bases. Per the germline V gene, CDR1 is SGHVS and CDR2 is FQNEAQ. V lost 6 bases and J lost 0; bases outside the gene matches: 5. The CDR3 length is 14 residues. As DNA, the CDR3 is TGTGCCAGCAGTCGTCAGCGGGGCTCCTACGAGCAGTACTTC. The encoded protein is CASSRQRGSYEQYF.

This clone occurred a few times. The genes are TRBV30 and TRBJ2-7; no reliable D call. The germline V gene encodes CDR1 GTSNPN and CDR2 SVGIG (reference sequence). Between the trimmed V and J ends, which lost 0 bases and 3 bases, there was a span of 12 bases. The CDR3 covers 14 residues. CDR3 in DNA: TGTGCCTGGAGTGTACCCGGGTACGTCTACGAGCAGTACTTC. Amino acid sequence: CAWSVPGYVYEQYF.

The chain recombines TRBV9 with TRBJ2-1; D possibly corresponds to TRBD2 (6 bases). Germline V lookup: CDR1 SGDLS, CDR2 YYNGEE. V was trimmed by 7 bases and J by 5 bases, leaving 19 bases between them. There are 15 residues in the CDR3. DNA of the CDR3: TGTGCCAGCGCCCTGGCCTTTAGCGGTCACAATGAGCAGTTCTTC. Translating gives CASALAFSGHNEQFF. The full variable domain, with the rest looked up from reference TRBV9 and TRBJ2-1, is DSGVTQTPKHLITATGQRVTLRCSPRSGDLSVYWYQQSLDQGLQFLIQYYNGEERAKGNILERFSAQQFPDLHSELNLSSLELGDSALYFCASALAFSGHNEQFFGPGTRLTVL.

This clone was detected ten times or more. The V call is TRBV28, the J call TRBJ2-1; D might be TRBD2 (6 bases). The CDR3 consists of 16 residues. The V and J ends lost 6 bases and 7 bases respectively, with 22 bases between them. Germline V gives CDR1 MDHEN, CDR2 SYDVKM. This CDR3 reads CASSSPGSAGRNEQFF. The CDR3 nucleotides are TGTGCCAGCAGCTCACCAGGGTCGGCGGGAAGGAATGAGCAGTTCTTC.